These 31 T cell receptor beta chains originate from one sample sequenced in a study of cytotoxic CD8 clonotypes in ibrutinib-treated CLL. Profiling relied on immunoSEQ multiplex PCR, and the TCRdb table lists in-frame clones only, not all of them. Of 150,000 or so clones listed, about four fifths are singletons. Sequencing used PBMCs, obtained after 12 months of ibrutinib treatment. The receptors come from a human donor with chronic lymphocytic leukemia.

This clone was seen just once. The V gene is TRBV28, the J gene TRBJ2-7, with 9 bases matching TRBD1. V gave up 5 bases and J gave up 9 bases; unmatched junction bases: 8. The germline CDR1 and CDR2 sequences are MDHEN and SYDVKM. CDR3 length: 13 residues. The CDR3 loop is CASSPRDREGQYF. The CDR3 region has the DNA TGTGCCAGCAGTCCCAGGGACAGGGAAGGGCAGTACTTC.

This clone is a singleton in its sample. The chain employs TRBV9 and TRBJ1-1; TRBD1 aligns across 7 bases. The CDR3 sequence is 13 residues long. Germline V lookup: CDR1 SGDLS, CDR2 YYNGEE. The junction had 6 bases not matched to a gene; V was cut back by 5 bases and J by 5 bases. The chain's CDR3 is CASRGGDWTEAFF. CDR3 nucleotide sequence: TGTGCCAGCAGAGGGGGCGATTGGACTGAAGCTTTCTTT.

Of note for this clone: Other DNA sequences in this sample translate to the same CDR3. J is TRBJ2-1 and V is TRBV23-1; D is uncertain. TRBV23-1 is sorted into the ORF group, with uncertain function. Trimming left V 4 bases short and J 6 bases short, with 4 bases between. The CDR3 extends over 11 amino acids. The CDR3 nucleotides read TGCGCCAGCAGTCCCGGCAATGAGCAGTTCTTC. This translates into CASSPGNEQFF.

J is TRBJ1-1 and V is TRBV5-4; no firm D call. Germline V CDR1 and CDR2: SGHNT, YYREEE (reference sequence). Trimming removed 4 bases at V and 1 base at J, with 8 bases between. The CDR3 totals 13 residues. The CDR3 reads CASSGRGNTEAFF. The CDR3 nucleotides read TGTGCCAGCAGCGGGCGGGGGAACACTGAAGCTTTCTTT.

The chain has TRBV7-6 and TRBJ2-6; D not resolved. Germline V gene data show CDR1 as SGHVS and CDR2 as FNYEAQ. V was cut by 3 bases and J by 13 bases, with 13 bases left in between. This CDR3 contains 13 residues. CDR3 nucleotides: TGTGCCAGCAGCTTGGTGGGGTCCGGAGTCCTGACTTTC. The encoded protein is CASSLVGSGVLTF.

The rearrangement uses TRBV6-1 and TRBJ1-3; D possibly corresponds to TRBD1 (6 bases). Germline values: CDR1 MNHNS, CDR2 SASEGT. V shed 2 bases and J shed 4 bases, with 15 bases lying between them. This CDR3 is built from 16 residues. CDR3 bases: TGTGCCAGCAGTGAATTCCCCAGGGGCGCCGGAAACACCATATATTTT. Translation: CASSEFPRGAGNTIYF.

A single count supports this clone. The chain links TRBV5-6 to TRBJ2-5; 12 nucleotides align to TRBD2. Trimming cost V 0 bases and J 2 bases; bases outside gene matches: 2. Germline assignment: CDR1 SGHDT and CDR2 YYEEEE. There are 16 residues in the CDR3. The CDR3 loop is CASSLGLAGGQETQYF. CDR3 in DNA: TGTGCCAGCAGCTTGGGGCTAGCGGGGGGGCAAGAGACCCAGTACTTC.

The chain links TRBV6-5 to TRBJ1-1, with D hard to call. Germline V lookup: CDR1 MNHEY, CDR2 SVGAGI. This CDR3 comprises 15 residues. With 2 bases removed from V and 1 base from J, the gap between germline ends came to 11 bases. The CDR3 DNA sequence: TGTGCCAGCAGTTACCACAATACCGGGAACACTGAAGCTTTCTTT. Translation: CASSYHNTGNTEAFF.

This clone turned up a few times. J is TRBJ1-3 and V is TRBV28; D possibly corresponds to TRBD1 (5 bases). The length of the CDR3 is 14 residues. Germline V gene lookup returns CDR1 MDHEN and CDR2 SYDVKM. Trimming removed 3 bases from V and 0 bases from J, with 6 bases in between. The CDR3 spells CASSFGTSGNTIYF. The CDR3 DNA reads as TGTGCCAGCAGTTTTGGGACCTCTGGAAACACCATATATTTT.

CDR3 in DNA: TGTGCCAGCAGCCAAGGGACAGACCAAGAGACCCAGTACTTC. Translated: CASSQGTDQETQYF. V usage is TRBV28 and J usage is TRBJ2-5; 7 nucleotides line up with TRBD1. The CDR3 is 14 residues long. CDR1 and CDR2 from the germline V gene are MDHEN and SYDVKM. The ends lost 6 bases at V and 0 bases at J; junction bases unmatched: 4.

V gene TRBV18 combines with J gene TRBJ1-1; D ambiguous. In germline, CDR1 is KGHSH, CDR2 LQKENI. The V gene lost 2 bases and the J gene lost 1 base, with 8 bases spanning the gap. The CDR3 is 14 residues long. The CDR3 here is CASSPTMENTEAFF. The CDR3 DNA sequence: TGTGCCAGCTCACCAACAATGGAGAACACTGAAGCTTTCTTT.

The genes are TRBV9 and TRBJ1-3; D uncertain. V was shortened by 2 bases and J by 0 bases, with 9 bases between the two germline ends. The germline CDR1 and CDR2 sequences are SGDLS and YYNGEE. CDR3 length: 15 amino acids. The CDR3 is CASSVSASSGNTIYF. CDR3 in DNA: TGTGCCAGCAGCGTCTCCGCTAGCTCTGGAAACACCATATATTTT.

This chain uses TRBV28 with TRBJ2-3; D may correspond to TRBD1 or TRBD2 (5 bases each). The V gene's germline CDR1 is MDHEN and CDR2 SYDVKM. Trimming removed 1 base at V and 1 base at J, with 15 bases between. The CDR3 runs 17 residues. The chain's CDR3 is CASSLLGLGAGTDTQYF. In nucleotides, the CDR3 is TGTGCCAGCAGTTTATTGGGTCTCGGGGCAGGCACAGATACGCAGTATTTT.

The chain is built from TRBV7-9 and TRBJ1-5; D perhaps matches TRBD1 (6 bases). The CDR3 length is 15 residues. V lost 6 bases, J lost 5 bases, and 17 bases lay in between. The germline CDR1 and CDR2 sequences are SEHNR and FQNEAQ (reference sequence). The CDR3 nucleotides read TGTGCCAGCAGTTCAGGACAGACATCCGATCAGCCCCAGCATTTT. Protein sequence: CASSSGQTSDQPQHF.

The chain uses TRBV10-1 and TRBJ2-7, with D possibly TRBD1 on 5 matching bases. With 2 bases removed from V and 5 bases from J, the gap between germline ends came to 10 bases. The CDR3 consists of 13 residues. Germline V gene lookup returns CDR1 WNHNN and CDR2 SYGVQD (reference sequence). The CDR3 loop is CASSEKGPHEQYF. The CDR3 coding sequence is TGCGCCAGCAGTGAGAAGGGGCCCCACGAGCAGTACTTC.

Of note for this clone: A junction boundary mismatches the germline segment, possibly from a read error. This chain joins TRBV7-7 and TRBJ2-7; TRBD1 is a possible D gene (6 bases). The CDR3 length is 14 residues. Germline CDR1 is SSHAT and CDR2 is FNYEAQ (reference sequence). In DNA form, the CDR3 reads TGTGCTAGCAGCACAGGGATAGCCTCCTACGAGCAGTACTTC. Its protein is CASSTGIASYEQYF.

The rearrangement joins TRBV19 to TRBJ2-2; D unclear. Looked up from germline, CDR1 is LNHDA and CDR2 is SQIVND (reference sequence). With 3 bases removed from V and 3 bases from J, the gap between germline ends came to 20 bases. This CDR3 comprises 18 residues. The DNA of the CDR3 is TGTGCCAGTAGTATCCTCCTTTTGGGTCCACGGCACACCGGGGAGCTGTTTTTT. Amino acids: CASSILLLGPRHTGELFF.

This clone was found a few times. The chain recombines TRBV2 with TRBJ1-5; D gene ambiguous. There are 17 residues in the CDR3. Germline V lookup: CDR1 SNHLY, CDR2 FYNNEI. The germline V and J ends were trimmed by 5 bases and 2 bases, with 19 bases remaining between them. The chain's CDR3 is CASSKTVTVRGNQPQHF. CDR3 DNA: TGTGCCAGCAGTAAGACGGTGACTGTGAGAGGCAATCAGCCCCAGCATTTT. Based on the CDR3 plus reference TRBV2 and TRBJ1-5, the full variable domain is EPEVTQTPSHQVTQMGQEVILRCVPISNHLYFYWYRQILGQKVEFLVSFYNNEISEKSEIFDDQFSVERPDGSNFTLKIRSTKLEDSAMYFCASSKTVTVRGNQPQHFGDGTRLSIL.

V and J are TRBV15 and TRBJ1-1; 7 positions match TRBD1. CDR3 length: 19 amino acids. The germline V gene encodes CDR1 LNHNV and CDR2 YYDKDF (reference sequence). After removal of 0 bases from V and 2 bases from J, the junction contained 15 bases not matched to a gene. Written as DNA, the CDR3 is TGTGCCACCAGCAGAGATGGGGCCCAGGGGGGAGGTCGAAACACTGAAGCTTTCTTT. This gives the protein CATSRDGAQGGGRNTEAFF.

In nucleotides, the CDR3 is TGTGCCAGCAGACCCTGGGAGGCGAGCGATCAGCCCCAGCATTTT. It encodes CASRPWEASDQPQHF. The chain carries TRBV11-1 and TRBJ1-5, with unresolved D. Trimming cost V 6 bases and J 5 bases, with 17 bases left between them. This CDR3 contains 15 residues. Germline V CDR1 and CDR2: SGHAT, FQDESV (reference sequence).

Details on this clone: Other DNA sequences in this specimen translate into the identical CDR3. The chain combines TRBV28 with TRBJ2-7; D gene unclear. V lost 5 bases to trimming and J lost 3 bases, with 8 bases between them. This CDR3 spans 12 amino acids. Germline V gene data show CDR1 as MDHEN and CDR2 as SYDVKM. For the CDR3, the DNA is TGTGCCAGCAGTCCCCTCGGCTACGAGCAGTACTTC. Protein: CASSPLGYEQYF.

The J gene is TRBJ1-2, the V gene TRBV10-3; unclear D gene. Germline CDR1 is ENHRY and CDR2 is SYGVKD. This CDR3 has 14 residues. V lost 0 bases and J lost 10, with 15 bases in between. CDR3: CAISESPVGKDYTF. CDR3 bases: TGTGCCATCAGTGAGTCGCCGGTTGGGAAGGACTACACCTTC.

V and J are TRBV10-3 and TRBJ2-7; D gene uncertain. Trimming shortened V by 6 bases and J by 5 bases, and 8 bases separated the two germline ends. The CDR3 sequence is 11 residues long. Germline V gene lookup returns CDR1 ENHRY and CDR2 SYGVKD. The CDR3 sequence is CAIRERDEQYF. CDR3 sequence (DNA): TGTGCCATCAGGGAACGCGACGAGCAGTACTTC.

The CDR3 DNA reads as TGTGCCAGCAGCGTTCGGACTAGCGGCTCCTACGAGCAGTACTTC. This sequence encodes CASSVRTSGSYEQYF. This chain joins TRBV9 and TRBJ2-7; 10 bases fit TRBD2. From germline, CDR1 is SGDLS and CDR2 YYNGEE. The CDR3 contains 15 residues. The junction had 2 bases not matched to a gene; V was cut back by 2 bases and J by 0 bases. The full variable domain, its missing parts supplied by reference TRBV9 and TRBJ2-7, is DSGVTQTPKHLITATGQRVTLRCSPRSGDLSVYWYQQSLDQGLQFLIQYYNGEERAKGNILERFSAQQFPDLHSELNLSSLELGDSALYFCASSVRTSGSYEQYFGPGTRLTVT.

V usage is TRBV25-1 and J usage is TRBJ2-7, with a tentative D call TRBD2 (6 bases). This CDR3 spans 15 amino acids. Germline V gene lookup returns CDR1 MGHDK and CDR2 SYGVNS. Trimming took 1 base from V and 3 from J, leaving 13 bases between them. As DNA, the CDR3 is TGTGCCAGCAGTGAATCGTCGGCGGGACGCTACGAGCAGTACTTC. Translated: CASSESSAGRYEQYF.

The CDR3 region is CASSPRTRGTGELFF. CDR3 DNA: TGTGCCAGCAGCCCCCGCACCCGAGGCACCGGGGAGCTGTTTTTT. This chain joins TRBV28 and TRBJ2-2; D gene unclear. Germline CDR1 and CDR2: MDHEN and SYDVKM. The CDR3 is 15 amino acids. V lost 6 bases to trimming and J lost 4 bases, with 15 bases between them.

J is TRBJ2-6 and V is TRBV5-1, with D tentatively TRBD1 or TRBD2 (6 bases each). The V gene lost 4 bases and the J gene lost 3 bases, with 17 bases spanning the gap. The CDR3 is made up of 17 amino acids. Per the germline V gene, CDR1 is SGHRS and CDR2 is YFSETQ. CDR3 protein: CASSISPGARGANVLTF. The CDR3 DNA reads TGCGCCAGCAGCATAAGCCCGGGGGCGCGTGGGGCCAACGTCCTGACTTTC.

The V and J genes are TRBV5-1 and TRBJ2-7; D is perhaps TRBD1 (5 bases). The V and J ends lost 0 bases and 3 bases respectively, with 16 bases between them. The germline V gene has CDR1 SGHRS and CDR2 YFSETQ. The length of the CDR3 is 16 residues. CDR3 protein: CASSLARWAGNYEQYF. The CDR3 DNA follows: TGCGCCAGCAGCTTGGCAAGGTGGGCAGGGAACTACGAGCAGTACTTC.

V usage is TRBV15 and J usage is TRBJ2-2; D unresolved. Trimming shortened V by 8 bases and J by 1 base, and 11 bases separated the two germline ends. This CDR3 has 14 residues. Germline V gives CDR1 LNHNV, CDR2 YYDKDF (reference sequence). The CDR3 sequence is CATLGKGNTGELFF. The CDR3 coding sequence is TGTGCCACCTTGGGAAAAGGGAACACCGGGGAGCTGTTTTTT.

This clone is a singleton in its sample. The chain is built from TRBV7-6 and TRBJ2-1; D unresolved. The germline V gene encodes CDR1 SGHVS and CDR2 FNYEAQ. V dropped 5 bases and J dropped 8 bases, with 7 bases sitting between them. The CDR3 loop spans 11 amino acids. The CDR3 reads CASSLLDEQFF. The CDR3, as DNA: TGTGCCAGCAGCCTCCTCGATGAGCAGTTCTTC.

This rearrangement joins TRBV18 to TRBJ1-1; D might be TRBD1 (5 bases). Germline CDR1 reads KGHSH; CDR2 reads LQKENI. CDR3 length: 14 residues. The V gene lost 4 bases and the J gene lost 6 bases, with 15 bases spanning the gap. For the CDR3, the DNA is TGTGCCAGCTCACTTCAAGGGGAGGCGGCTGAAGCTTTCTTT. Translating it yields CASSLQGEAAEAFF.